This TCR beta chain was observed in a study of identical twins. Overall study findings and caveats: For cord blood, abundant beta clonotypes had fewer insertions, unlike memory repertoires, which showed none.

Comments on this clonotype: As yet, its antigen is unknown.

TCRdb passed the 5' RACE reads through MiXCR, listing each CDR3 protein once. In the table there are 640,000 or so distinct CDR3 sequences, roughly 6.2% of which are singletons. V lost 0 bases to trimming and J lost 5 bases; unmatched junction nucleotides: 11. The length of the CDR3 is 16 residues. Per germline, CDR1 DFQATT and CDR2 SNEGSKA (reference sequence). Donors uniformly comprised healthy Caucasians. The sequenced material came from naive T cells sorted from blood. The sequence came from a man younger than 30 in good health. The chain links TRBV20-1 to TRBJ1-2; 8 bases match TRBD1. CDR3 coding DNA: TGCAGTGCTAGAGATAATGGACAGGGTGGTAATTATGGCTACACCTTC. Amino acid sequence: CSARDNGQGGNYGYTF.